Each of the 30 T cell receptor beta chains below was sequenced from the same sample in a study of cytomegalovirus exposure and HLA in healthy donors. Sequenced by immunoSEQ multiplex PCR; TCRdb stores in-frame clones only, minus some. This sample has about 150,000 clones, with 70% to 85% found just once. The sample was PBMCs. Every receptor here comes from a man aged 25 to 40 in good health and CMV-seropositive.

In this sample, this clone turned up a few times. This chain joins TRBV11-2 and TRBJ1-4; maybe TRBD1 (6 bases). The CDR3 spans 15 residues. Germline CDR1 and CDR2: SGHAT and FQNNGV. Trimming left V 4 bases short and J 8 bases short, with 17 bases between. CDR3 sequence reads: CASSSRGGPGEKLFF. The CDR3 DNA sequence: TGTGCCAGCAGCTCGAGGGGGGGGCCTGGCGAAAAACTGTTTTTT.

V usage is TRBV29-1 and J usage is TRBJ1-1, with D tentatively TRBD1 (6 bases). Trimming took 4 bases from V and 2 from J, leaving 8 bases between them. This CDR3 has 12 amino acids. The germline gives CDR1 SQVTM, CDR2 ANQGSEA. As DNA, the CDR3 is TGCAGCGTTGGGGACACCAACACTGAAGCTTTCTTT. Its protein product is CSVGDTNTEAFF.

CDR3: CASSGTSGRVDTQYF. CDR3 coding DNA: TGCGCCAGCAGCGGGACTAGCGGGAGGGTAGATACGCAGTATTTT. J is TRBJ2-3 and V is TRBV5-1; TRBD2 matches at 16 bases. Germline V gene lookup returns CDR1 SGHRS and CDR2 YFSETQ. The CDR3 has 15 residues. J lost 5 bases, V lost 4 bases, and 1 base had no gene match.

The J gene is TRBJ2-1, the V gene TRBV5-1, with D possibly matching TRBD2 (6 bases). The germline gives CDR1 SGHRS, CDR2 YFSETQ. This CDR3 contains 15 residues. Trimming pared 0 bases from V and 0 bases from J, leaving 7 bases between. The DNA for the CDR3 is TGCGCCAGCAGCTTGGAGCGGGTCTCCTACAATGAGCAGTTCTTC. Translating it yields CASSLERVSYNEQFF.

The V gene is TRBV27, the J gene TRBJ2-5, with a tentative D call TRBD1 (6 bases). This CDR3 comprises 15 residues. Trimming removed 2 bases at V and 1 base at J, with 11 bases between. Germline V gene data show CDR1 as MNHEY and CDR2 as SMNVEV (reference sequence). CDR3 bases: TGTGCCAGCAGTTTACAGGGCAGGGGCCAAGAGACCCAGTACTTC. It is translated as CASSLQGRGQETQYF.

DNA for the CDR3: TGTGCCAGCAGCTTAGGACCAACTGGCACGGGTACGCAGTATTTT. Protein: CASSLGPTGTGTQYF. The chain has TRBV7-6 and TRBJ2-3; no clear D gene. Germline loops: CDR1 SGHVS, CDR2 FNYEAQ. Trimming stripped 1 base from V and 8 bases from J, with 16 bases between. The CDR3 loop spans 15 amino acids.

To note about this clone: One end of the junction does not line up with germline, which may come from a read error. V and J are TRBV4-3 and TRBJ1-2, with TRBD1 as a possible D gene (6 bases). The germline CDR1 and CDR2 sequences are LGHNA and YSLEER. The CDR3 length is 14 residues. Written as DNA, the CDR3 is TGCGCCAGCAGCCAAGATGTAGCGACAGGAGGCTTCACCTTC. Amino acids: CASSQDVATGGFTF.

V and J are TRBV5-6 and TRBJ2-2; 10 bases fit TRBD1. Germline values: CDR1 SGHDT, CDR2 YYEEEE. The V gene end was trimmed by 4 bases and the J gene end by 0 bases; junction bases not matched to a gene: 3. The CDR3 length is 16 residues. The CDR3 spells CASSGDRGANTGELFF. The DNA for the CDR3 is TGTGCCAGCAGCGGGGACAGGGGCGCGAACACCGGGGAGCTGTTTTTT.

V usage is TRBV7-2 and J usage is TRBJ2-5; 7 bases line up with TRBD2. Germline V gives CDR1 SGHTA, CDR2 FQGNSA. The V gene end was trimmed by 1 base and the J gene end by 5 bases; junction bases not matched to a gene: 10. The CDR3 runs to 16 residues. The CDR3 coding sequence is TGTGCCAGCAGCTTAGGGGGCGGGAGTCGGGGGGAGACCCAGTACTTC. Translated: CASSLGGGSRGETQYF.

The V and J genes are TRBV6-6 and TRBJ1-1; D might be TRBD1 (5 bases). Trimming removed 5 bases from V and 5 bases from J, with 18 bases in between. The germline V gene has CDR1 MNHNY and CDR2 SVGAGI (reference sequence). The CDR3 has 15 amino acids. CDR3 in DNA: TGTGCCAGCAGTACCCAGGGCGGGGTGGGGACTGAAGCTTTCTTT. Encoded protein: CASSTQGGVGTEAFF.

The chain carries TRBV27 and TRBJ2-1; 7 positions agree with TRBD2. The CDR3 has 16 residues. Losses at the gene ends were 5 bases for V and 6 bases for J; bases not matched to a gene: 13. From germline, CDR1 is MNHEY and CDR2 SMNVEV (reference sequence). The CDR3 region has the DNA TGTGCCAGCAGTCCCCTTGGGGCGGGAGTCTTCAATGAGCAGTTCTTC. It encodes CASSPLGAGVFNEQFF.

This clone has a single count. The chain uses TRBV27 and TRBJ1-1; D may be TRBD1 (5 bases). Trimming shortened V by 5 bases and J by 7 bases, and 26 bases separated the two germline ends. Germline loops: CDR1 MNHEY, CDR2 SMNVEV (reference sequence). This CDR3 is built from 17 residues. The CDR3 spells CASSQRQSSSRGGEAFF. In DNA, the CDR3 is TGTGCCAGCAGTCAACGACAGTCCAGCTCTCGGGGAGGTGAAGCTTTCTTT.

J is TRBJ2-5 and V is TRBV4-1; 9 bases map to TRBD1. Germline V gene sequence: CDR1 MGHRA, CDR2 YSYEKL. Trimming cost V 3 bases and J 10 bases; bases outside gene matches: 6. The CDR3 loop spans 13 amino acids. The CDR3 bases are TGCGCCAGCAGCCACACAGGGGGCCGGGGCCAGTACTTC. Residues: CASSHTGGRGQYF.

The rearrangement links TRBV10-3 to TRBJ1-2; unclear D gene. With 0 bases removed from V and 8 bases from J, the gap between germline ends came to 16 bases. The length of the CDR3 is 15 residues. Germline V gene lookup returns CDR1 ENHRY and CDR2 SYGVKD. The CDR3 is CAISESAVPLSGYTF. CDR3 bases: TGTGCCATCAGTGAGTCAGCGGTCCCCCTGTCCGGCTACACCTTC.

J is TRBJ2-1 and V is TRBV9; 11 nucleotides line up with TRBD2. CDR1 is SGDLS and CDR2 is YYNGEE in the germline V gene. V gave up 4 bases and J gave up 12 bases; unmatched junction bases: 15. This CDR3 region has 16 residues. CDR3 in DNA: TGTGCCAGCAGCCCGCTAGCGGGGGGAGAAAAACCTGGGCAGTTCTTC. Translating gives CASSPLAGGEKPGQFF.

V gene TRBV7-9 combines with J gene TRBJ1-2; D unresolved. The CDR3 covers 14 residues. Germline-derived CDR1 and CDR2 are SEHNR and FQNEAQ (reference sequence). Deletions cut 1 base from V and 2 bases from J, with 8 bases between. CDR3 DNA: TGTGCCAGCAGCTTAGTCGGGTTGAACTATGGCTACACCTTC. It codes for CASSLVGLNYGYTF.

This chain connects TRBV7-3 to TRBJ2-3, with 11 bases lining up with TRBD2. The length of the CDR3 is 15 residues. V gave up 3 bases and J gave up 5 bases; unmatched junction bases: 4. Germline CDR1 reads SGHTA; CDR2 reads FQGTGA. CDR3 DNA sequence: TGTGCCAGCAGCTTTCTAGCGGGAGGCCAAGATACGCAGTATTTT. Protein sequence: CASSFLAGGQDTQYF.

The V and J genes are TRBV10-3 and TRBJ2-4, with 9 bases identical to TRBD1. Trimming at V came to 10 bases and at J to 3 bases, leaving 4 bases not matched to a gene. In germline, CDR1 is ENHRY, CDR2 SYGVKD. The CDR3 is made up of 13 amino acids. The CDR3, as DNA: TGTGCCACACGGGACAGGGACAAAAACATTCAGTACTTC. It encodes CATRDRDKNIQYF.

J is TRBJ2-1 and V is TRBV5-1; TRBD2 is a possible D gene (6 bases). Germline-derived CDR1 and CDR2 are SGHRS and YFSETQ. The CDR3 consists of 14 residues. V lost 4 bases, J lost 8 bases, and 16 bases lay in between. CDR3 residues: CASSPYAGTDEQFF. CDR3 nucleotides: TGCGCCAGCAGCCCGTACGCGGGGACGGATGAGCAGTTCTTC. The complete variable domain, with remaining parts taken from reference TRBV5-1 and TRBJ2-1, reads KAGVTQTPRYLIKTRGQQVTLSCSPISGHRSVSWYQQTPGQGLQFLFEYFSETQRNKGNFPGRFSGRQFSNSRSEMNVSTLELGDSALYLCASSPYAGTDEQFFGPGTRLTVL.

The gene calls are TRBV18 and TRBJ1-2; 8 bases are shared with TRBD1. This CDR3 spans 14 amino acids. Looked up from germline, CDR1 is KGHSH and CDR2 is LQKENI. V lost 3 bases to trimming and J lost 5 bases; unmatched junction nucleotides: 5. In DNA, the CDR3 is TGTGCCAGCTCACCTGGGACAGGAATTTATGGCTACACCTTC. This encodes CASSPGTGIYGYTF.

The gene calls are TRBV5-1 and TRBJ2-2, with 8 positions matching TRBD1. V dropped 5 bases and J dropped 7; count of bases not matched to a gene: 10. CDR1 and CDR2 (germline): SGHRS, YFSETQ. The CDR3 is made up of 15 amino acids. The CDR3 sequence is CASRPSTGAVGELFF. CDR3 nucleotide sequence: TGCGCCAGCAGACCCTCGACAGGGGCGGTCGGGGAGCTGTTTTTT.

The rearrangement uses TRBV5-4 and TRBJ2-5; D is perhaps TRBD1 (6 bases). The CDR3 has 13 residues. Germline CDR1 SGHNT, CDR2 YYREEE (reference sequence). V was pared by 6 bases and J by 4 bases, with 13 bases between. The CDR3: CASTPGVRETQYF. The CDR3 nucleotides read TGTGCCAGCACCCCAGGGGTTCGAGAGACCCAGTACTTC.

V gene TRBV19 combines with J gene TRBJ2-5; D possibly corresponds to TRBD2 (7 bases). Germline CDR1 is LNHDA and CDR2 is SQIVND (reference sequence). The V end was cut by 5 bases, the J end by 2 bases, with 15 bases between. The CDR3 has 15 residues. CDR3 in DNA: TGTGCCAGTAGTCGGAGGGGGGGCTGGCAAGAGACCCAGTACTTC. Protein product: CASSRRGGWQETQYF. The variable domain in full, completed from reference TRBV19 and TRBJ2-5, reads DGGITQSPKYLFRKEGQNVTLSCEQNLNHDAMYWYRQDPGQGLRLIYYSQIVNDFQKGDIAEGYSVSREKKESFPLTVTSAQKNPTAFYLCASSRRGGWQETQYFGPGTRLLVL.

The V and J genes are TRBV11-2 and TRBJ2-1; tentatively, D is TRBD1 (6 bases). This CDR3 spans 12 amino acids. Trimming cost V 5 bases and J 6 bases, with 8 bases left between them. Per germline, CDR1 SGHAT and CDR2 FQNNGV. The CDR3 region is CASSAQGNEQFF. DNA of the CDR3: TGTGCCAGCAGCGCACAGGGCAATGAGCAGTTCTTC.

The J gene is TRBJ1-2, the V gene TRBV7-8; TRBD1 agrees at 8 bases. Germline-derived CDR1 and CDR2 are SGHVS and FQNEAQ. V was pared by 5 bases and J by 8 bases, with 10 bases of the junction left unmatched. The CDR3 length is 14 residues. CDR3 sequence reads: CASSLRQGIGGYTF. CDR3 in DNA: TGTGCCAGCAGCCTCCGACAGGGGATCGGAGGCTACACCTTC.

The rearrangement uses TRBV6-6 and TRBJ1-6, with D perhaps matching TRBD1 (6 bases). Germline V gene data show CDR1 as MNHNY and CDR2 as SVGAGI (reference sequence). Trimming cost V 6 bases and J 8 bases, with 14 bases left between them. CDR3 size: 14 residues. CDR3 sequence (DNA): TGTGCCAGCAGCCTCAGGGGTGGAGATTCACCCCTCCACTTT. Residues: CASSLRGGDSPLHF.

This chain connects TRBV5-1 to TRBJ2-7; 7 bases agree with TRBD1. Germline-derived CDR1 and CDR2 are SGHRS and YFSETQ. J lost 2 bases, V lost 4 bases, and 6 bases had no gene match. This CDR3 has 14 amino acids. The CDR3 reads CASSPGQDTYEQYF. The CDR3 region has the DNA TGCGCCAGCAGCCCCGGACAGGACACCTACGAGCAGTACTTC.

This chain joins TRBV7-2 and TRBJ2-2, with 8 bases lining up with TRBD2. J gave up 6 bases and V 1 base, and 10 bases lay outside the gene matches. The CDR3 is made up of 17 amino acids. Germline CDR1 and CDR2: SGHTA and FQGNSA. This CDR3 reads CASSLVGLGGGAGELFF. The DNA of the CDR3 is TGTGCCAGCAGCTTAGTGGGACTAGGAGGTGGGGCCGGGGAGCTGTTTTTT. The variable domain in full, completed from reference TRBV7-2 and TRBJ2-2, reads GAGVSQSPSNKVTEKGKDVELRCDPISGHTALYWYRQSLGQGLEFLIYFQGNSAPDKSGLPSDRFSAERTGGSVSTLTIQRTQQEDSAVYLCASSLVGLGGGAGELFFGEGSRLTVL.

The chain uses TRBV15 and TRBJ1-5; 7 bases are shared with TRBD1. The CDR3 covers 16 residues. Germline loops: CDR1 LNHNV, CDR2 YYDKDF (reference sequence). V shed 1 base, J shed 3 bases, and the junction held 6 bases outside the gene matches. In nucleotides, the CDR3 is TGTGCCACCAGCAGAGGACCCGACAGGGTCAATCAGCCCCAGCATTTT. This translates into CATSRGPDRVNQPQHF.

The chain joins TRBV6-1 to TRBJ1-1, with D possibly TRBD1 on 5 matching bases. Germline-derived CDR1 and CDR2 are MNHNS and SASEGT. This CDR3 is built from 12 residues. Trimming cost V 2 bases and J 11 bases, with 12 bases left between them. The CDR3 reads CASSEQSGRAFF. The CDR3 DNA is TGTGCCAGCAGTGAACAGTCAGGGAGGGCTTTCTTT.